This T cell receptor beta chain was documented in a study of control samples from healthy donors and cancer patients (dated by TCRdb to 2020 to 2022). The germline V gene sets CDR1 to SGHTS and CDR2 to YDEGEE. Between the V and J ends, shortened by 0 bases and 7 bases respectively, the junction contains 19 bases. Including cysteine and phenylalanine, the CDR3 has 16 amino acids. Just the 48-base CDR3 DNA is kept, in frame starting at base 1. Remarks on this clone: Its antigen has not been determined. Base qualities are not at hand, and no much larger clone is one base apart.

Libraries came from the immunoSEQ multiplex PCR assay. As stored in TCRdb, this immuneACCESS dataset retains in-frame rearrangements with V and J assigned. A fraction of the clones does not appear; measured against another copy, unresolved V genes explain less than half of the discrepancy, and the remainder lacks a known reason. Present in this sample are 400,000 to 500,000 clones, approximately 90% of which were seen just once. Approximately 6.3% of the sample comes from the top ten. The rearrangement combines TRBV5-8 with TRBJ1-2; TRBD1 might be the D gene, on 6 matching bases. The clonotype comes from a man aged 40-50 years with head and neck cancer. Sequencing was performed on PBMCs. The CDR3 reads CASSLVSARGASGYTF. The nucleotide sequence reads as follows: TGTGCCAGCAGCTTGGTTTCCGCCAGGGGAGCAAGTGGCTACACCTTC.